Listed below are T cell receptor beta chains from one sample, sequenced in a study of CD8 T cells in Susac syndrome. Using its own MiXCR run on the immunoSEQ multiplex PCR reads, TCRdb lists one record per CDR3 protein. The repertoire consists of some 190,000 distinct CDR3 sequences, with approximately 95% occurring once and the leading ten covering approximately 0.09%. The sequencing input was CD4+ T cells from PBMCs. These receptors were obtained from a human donor with multiple sclerosis. Both conserved end residues are part of each CDR3. The D gene is left open where the match is weak. The listing skips clone size in some rows; elsewhere it reads once, few, many or a size class.

. TRBJ2-3 TRBV20-1 . TGCAGTGTTGGGGGGAACACAGATACGCAGTATTTT CSVGGNTDTQYF
. TRBJ2-1 TRBV6-2/TRBV6-3 TRBD1 TGTGCCAGCAGTTACGCGACAGGGGTGTCTGGCAATGAGCAGTTCTTC CASSYATGVSGNEQFF
few TRBJ1-5 TRBV6-2/TRBV6-3 . TGTGCCAGCAGTCGGGACAATAGCAATCAGCCCCAGCATTTT CASSRDNSNQPQHF
. TRBJ2-1 TRBV7-9 . TGTGCCAGCAATTCCCGGTACAATGAGCAGTTCTTC CASNSRYNEQFF
. TRBJ1-1 TRBV9 TRBD1 TGTGCCAGCAGCGTAAGGGGGCAGGGGGTGGGAGACACTGAAGCTTTCTTT CASSVRGQGVGDTEAFF
. TRBJ1-6 TRBV3-1 . TGTGCCAGCAGCCAAGAACCGATGCATCTCCACTTT CASSQEPMHLHF
. TRBJ1-1 TRBV7-9 . TGTGCCAGCAGCCTACAGGGAGGGGAAGAAGCTTTCTTT CASSLQGGEEAFF
. TRBJ2-3 TRBV20-1 TRBD1 TGCAGTGCTTACAGGGGTGGCACAGATACGCAGTATTTT CSAYRGGTDTQYF
once TRBJ2-5 TRBV3-1 TRBD2 TGTGCCAGCAGCCAAGATCGGTGGGCAGCGGGGGGATCAGAGACCCAGTACTTC CASSQDRWAAGGSETQYF
. TRBJ2-1 TRBV4-1 TRBD1 TGCGCCAGCAGCCAACGGGCCGGGACAGAGTACAATGAGCAGTTCTTC CASSQRAGTEYNEQFF
. TRBJ2-1 TRBV29-1 TRBD2 TGCAGCGTTGTCGGCGGGGGGTTCTACAATGAGCAGTTCTTC CSVVGGGFYNEQFF
. TRBJ1-6 TRBV7-2 . TGTGCCAGCAGCCACTATACCTCGACCCCACCCCTCCACTTT CASSHYTSTPPLHF
. TRBJ2-7 TRBV20-1 TRBD2 TGCAGTGCTAATCTCCCGGGACTAGATTCCCAGTACTTC CSANLPGLDSQYF
. TRBJ1-2 TRBV7-3 TRBD1 TGTGCCAGCAGCCTAAGTCCCGGGACAGGGGGAATTGGCTACACCTTC CASSLSPGTGGIGYTF
. TRBJ2-5 TRBV20-1 TRBD2 TGCAGTGCTGGGGACCACTCTAGCGGGGGGAGAGAGACCCAGTACTTC CSAGDHSSGGRETQYF
. TRBJ1-6 TRBV7-9 . TGTGCCAGCAGCTTAGGGGGAGCGGTAGGTTCACCCCTCCACTTT CASSLGGAVGSPLHF
. TRBJ1-1 TRBV15 . TGTGCCACCAGCAGAGATTTAGACAGCTTGAACACTGAAGCTTTCTTT CATSRDLDSLNTEAFF
. TRBJ1-1 TRBV29-1 . TGCAGCGTTGAAGATCTCGGGTGGGTGAACACTGAAGCTTTCTTT CSVEDLGWVNTEAFF
. TRBJ2-1 TRBV4-1 . TGCGCCAGCAGCCAAGGGGAGTTATCCTACAATGAGCAGTTCTTC CASSQGELSYNEQFF
. TRBJ2-5 TRBV29-1 . TGCAGCGTTGGGGACGGGGACGGGGAGACCCAGTACTTC CSVGDGDGETQYF
. TRBJ2-7 TRBV5-4 . TGTGCCAGCAGCTTAGGGCCGGCCGAGCAGTACTTC CASSLGPAEQYF
. TRBJ2-3 TRBV7-2 . TGTGCCAGCAGCTCCCAGGATAGCAGGGAAGATACGCAGTATTTT CASSSQDSREDTQYF
. TRBJ2-7 TRBV3-1 TRBD1 TGTGCCAGCAGCCTGCCGGGACAGGACTACGAGCAGTACTTC CASSLPGQDYEQYF
. TRBJ2-3 TRBV15 TRBD2 TGTGCCACCAGCAGAGGCCGGGGGGGAGGCACAGATACGCAGTATTTT CATSRGRGGGTDTQYF
. TRBJ2-1 TRBV5-4 TRBD1 TGTGCCAGCAGCTTGGGGACAGGGAGGCTCAGCTCCTACAATGAGCAGTTCTTC CASSLGTGRLSSYNEQFF
. TRBJ2-1 TRBV7-2 . TGTGCCAGCAGCTTTAACAGTTACAATGAGCAGTTCTTC CASSFNSYNEQFF
once TRBJ2-2 TRBV29-1 . TGCAGCGTTGTCTTTAGAGCTACCACCGGGGAGCTGTTTTTT CSVVFRATTGELFF
once TRBJ1-2 TRBV5-6 . TGTGCCAGCAGCTTGTACAGGCGATCATCTAACTATGGCTACACCTTC CASSLYRRSSNYGYTF
. TRBJ2-2 TRBV29-1 . TGCAGCGCCGGCCCCAAGGGACAAGGAAACACCGGGGAGCTGTTTTTT CSAGPKGQGNTGELFF
. TRBJ2-1 TRBV29-1 . TGCAGCGTTGACAGGGCCTACAATGAGCAGTTCTTC CSVDRAYNEQFF
. TRBJ2-1 TRBV30 TRBD2 TGTGCCTGCGTTCCCCAAAGCGGGATCAGCTCCTACAATGAGCAGTTCTTC CACVPQSGISSYNEQFF
. TRBJ2-1 TRBV7-9 TRBD2 TGTGCCAGCAGACTGGGACTAGCGGACTCCTACAATGAGCAGTTCTTC CASRLGLADSYNEQFF
. TRBJ2-5 TRBV20-1 . TGCAGTGCTAGATTAGGGGGGGTAGAGACCCAGTACTTC CSARLGGVETQYF
. TRBJ2-7 TRBV5-1 . TGCGCCAGCAGCGGGGCCTTACACGAACACTACGAGCAGTACTTC CASSGALHEHYEQYF
. TRBJ2-7 TRBV12-3/TRBV12-4 . TGTGCCAGCACCTGGGGACACTACGAGCAGTACTTC CASTWGHYEQYF
. TRBJ1-6 TRBV30 . TGTGCCTGGAGTACCCAGGTAGCAACCCTCCACTTT CAWSTQVATLHF